This entry features one T cell receptor beta chain sequence. Its recognized antigen is unknown. No much larger clone exists at a distance of one base, and base qualities are not known. Read against the paper, the sample's time point label means: cells obtained before transplantation from donor or recipient. CD3+CD4+ and CD3+CD8+ populations were FACS-sorted from unstimulated pre-transplant donor and recipient cells taken from spleen or lymph nodes. This specimen comes from a study of graft-versus-host responses after intestinal transplantation (dated by TCRdb to 2020 to 2022). For the wider study: The transplants that recipients received were multivisceral, liver-intestinal, or isolated intestinal. Donor T cell macrochimerism was defined as a peak of at least 4% donor T cells among recipient peripheral blood mononuclear cells. The cohort enrolled some 24 intestinal transplant recipients, one of whom was a retransplant, and 3 patients without pretransplant specimens were excluded. Graft-versus-host and host-versus-graft alloreactive T cell clones were tracked in the graft, circulation and bone marrow after intestinal transplantation using bulk TCR-beta CDR3 sequencing. Every recipient was given anti-thymocyte globulin induction, then maintenance tacrolimus and steroids for about three years. Alloreactive clones were identified by sequencing pre-transplant mixed lymphocyte reaction products and comparing these products with unstimulated pre-transplant donor and recipient T cells. Instead of going to the commercial service, samples from a few later patients were sequenced in-house on an Illumina MiSeq and processed with MiXCR. Broader findings and caveats from the paper: Early after transplant, peak levels of circulating GvH clones were found to be associated with declines in HvG clones. The conclusions were limited by the relatively low number and heterogeneity of the intestinal transplant patients. Patients with donor T cell macrochimerism had high GvH to HvG T cell clonal ratios in their allografts. GvH clones were found in recipient bone marrow, and some of the GvH clones appeared earlier in ileal mucosa or blood, which is consistent with an intestinal mucosal origin.

Library method: the immunoSEQ multiplex PCR assay. In most patients, genomic DNA was isolated using the Qiagen DNeasy Blood and Tissue Kit and sent frozen to Adaptive Biotechnologies for TCR sequencing. For most patients, genomic DNA was subjected to high-throughput TCR-beta CDR3 sequencing by Adaptive Biotechnologies. In the authors' own workflow: Adaptive's ImmunoSEQ software supplied the TCR sequencing data for roughly 17 patients, while MiXCR and VDJtools were used to process three other patients. To correct CD4 versus CD8 sorting errors, any sequence found in both subsets at a frequency ratio below 5:1 was removed. CDR3 nucleotide sequences shared between donor and recipient were removed because their origin could not be assigned. To be classed as alloreactive, a clone needed at least 2-fold expansion over unstimulated cells and a minimum CFSE-low frequency of 0.002% (template counts) or 0.001% (read counts). A clone was considered mappable if detected in the sequenced pre-transplant spleen, lymph node, or MLR CFSE-low populations of the donor or recipient. Cumulative frequency of alloreactive clones was calculated as a percentage of all sequences weighted by copy number. Held by TCRdb, this immuneACCESS table contains in-frame sequences only and omits some clones. Under half of the omission traces to an unresolved V gene where checked; the cause of the rest is unknown. V and J calls plus clone size are reproduced from that table; the DNA served to infer D and trimming. The sample table shows tens of thousands of clones, and 90% to 95% are seen once. The ten largest clones add up to less than 0.25% of the sample.

This TCR was recovered from a human donor who was the organ donor for an intestinal transplant. Sample: unstimulated CD8+ T cells sorted from spleen or lymph node cells, taken before transplant.

The DNA sequence reads TGTGCCAGCAGCTTGGCCGCGGACTTGAACACTGAAGCTTTCTTT. Translated, this gives CASSLAADLNTEAFF. The chain is made from TRBV5-6 and TRBJ1-1; the D gene is unclear. From its cysteine to its phenylalanine, the CDR3 spans 15 amino acids. The DNA shown is the 45-base CDR3, in frame from base 1. The germline V gene supplies CDR1 SGHDT and CDR2 YYEEEE. V and J lose 0 bases and 0 bases, and a span of 9 bases separates them. Supplemented by the reference TRBV5-6 and TRBJ1-1 proteins around the CDR3, the complete variable domain is DAGVTQSPTHLIKTRGQQVTLRCSPKSGHDTVSWYQQALGQGPQFIFQYYEEEERQRGNFPDRFSGHQFPNYSSELNVNALLLGDSALYLCASSLAADLNTEAFFGQGTRLTVV.